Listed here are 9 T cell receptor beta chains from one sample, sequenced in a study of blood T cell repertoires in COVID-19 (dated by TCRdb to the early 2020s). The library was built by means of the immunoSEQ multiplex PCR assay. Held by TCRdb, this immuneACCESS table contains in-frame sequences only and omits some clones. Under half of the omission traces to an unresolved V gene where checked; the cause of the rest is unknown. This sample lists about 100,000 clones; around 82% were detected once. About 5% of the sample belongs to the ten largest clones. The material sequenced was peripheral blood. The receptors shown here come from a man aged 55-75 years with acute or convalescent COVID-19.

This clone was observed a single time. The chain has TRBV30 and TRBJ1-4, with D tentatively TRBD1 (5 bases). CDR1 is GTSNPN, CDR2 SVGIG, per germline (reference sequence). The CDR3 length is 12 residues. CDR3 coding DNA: TGTGCATCCCGCAGGGTGAATGAAAAACTGTTTTTT. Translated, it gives CASRRVNEKLFF.

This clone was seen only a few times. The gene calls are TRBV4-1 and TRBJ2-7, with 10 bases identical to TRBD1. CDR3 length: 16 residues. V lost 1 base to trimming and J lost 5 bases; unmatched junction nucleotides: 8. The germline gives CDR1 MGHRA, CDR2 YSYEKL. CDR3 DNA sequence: TGCGCCAGCAGCCAAGCCCCGGGACAGGGGATCGACGAGCAGTACTTC. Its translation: CASSQAPGQGIDEQYF.

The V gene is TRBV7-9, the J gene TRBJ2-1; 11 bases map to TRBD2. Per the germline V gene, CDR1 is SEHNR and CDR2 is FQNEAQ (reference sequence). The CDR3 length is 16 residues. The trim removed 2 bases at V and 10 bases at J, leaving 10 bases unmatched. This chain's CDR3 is CASSLFVLAGGNEQFF. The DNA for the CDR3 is TGTGCCAGCAGCTTATTCGTTCTAGCGGGAGGAAACGAGCAGTTCTTC.

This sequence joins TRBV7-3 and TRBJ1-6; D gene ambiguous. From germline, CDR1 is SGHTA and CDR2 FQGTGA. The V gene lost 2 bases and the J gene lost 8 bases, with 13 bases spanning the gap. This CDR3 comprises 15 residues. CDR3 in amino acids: CASSLFHGGDSPLHF. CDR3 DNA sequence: TGTGCCAGCAGCTTATTTCACGGCGGGGATTCACCCCTCCACTTT.

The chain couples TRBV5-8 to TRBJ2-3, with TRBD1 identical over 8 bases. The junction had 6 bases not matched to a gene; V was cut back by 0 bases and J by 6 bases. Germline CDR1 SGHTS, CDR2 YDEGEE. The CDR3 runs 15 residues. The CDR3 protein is CASSLDRGRMDTQYF. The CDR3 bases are TGTGCCAGCAGCTTGGACAGGGGGAGGATGGATACGCAGTATTTT.

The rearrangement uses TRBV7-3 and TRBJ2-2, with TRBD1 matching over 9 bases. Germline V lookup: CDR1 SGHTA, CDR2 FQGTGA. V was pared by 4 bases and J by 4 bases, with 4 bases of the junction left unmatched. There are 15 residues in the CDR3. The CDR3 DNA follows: TGTGCCAGCAGCTCTTCGACAGGGGGCACCGGGGAGCTGTTTTTT. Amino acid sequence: CASSSSTGGTGELFF. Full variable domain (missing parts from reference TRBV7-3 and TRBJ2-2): GAGVSQTPSNKVTEKGKYVELRCDPISGHTALYWYRQSLGQGPEFLIYFQGTGAADDSGLPNDRFFAVRPEGSVSTLKIQRTERGDSAVYLCASSSSTGGTGELFFGEGSRLTVL.

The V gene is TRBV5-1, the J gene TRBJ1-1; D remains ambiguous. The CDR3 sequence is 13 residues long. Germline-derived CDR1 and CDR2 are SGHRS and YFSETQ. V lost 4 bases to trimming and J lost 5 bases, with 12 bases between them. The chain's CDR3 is CASSKGSGTEAFF. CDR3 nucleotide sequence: TGCGCCAGCAGCAAGGGAAGCGGGACTGAAGCTTTCTTT.

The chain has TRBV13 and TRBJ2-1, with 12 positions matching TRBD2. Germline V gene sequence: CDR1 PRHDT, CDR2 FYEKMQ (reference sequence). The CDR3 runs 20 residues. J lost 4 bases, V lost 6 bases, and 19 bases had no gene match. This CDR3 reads CASRQRQGKLAGGTYNEQFF. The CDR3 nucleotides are TGTGCCAGCAGGCAAAGACAGGGAAAACTAGCGGGGGGAACATACAATGAGCAGTTCTTC.

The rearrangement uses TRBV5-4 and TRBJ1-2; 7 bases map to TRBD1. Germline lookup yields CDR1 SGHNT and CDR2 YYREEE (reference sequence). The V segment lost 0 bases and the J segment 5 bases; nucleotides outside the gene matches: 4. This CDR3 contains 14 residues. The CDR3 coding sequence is TGTGCCAGCAGCTTGGGGACAGGCTCTTATGGCTACACCTTC. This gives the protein CASSLGTGSYGYTF.